The T cell receptor (beta chain) described here comes from a study of T cell changes during pregnancy in multiple sclerosis. Data came from immunoSEQ multiplex PCR; TCRdb stores just in-frame clones and leaves some out. The sample includes about 30,000 clones, around 89% of them seen just once. There are 14 residues in the CDR3. The V end was cut by 1 base, the J end by 4 bases, with 12 bases between. The sequencing here drew on CD8+ T cells from peripheral blood mononuclear cells, taken in the second trimester of pregnancy. The gene calls are TRBV5-3 and TRBJ2-7; the D gene is possibly TRBD1 (6 bases). TRBV5-3 has ORF status, its function being uncertain. The clonotype comes from a female donor with multiple sclerosis, enrolled in a pregnancy study. The CDR3 DNA is TGTGCCAGAAGCTTGAACAGGGTGAGGTACGAGCAGTACTTC. As protein: CARSLNRVRYEQYF.